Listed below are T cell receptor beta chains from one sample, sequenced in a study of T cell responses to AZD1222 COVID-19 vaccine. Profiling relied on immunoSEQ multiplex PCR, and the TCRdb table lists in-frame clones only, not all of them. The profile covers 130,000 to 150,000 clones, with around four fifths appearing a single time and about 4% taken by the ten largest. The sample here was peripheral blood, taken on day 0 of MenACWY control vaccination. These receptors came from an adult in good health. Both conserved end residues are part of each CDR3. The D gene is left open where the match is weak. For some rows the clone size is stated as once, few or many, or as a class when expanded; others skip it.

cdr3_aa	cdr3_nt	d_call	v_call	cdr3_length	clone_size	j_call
CASSPNGEGAVLNQPQHF	TGCGCCAGCAGCCCCAACGGAGAGGGGGCGGTTTTAAATCAGCCCCAGCATTTT	TRBD1	TRBV4-1	18	.	TRBJ1-5
CSVHGGTGGTEAFF	TGCAGCGTGCACGGGGGGACAGGGGGTACTGAAGCTTTCTTT	TRBD1	TRBV29-1	14	.	TRBJ1-1
CASKNRDFNTDTQYF	TGTGCCAGCAAGAACCGGGACTTCAACACAGATACGCAGTATTTT	.	TRBV2	15	.	TRBJ2-3
CASSQEKWTSGGPDTQYF	TGTGCCAGCAGCCAAGAAAAGTGGACTAGCGGGGGGCCAGATACGCAGTATTTT	TRBD2	TRBV3-1/TRBV3-2	18	.	TRBJ2-3
CASSPRTSEAFF	TGTGCCAGCTCACCACGGACATCCGAAGCTTTCTTT	.	TRBV18	12	.	TRBJ1-1
CASSSPSQNYGYTF	TGTGCCAGCTCATCACCTTCCCAAAACTATGGCTACACCTTC	.	TRBV18	14	.	TRBJ1-2
CASSIRRTGNRVDTQYF	TGTGCCAGTAGTATACGGAGGACAGGGAACCGGGTAGATACGCAGTATTTT	TRBD1	TRBV19	17	.	TRBJ2-3
CASRGDGNTEAFF	TGCGCCAGCAGGGGGGACGGCAACACTGAAGCTTTCTTT	.	TRBV10-2	13	.	TRBJ1-1
CASSDLVGVSDTQYF	TGCGCCAGCAGTGATTTGGTTGGGGTTTCGGATACGCAGTATTTT	.	TRBV10-1	15	.	TRBJ2-3
CASSYGTSVYEQYF	TGTGCCAGCAGTTACGGGACTAGCGTATACGAGCAGTACTTC	TRBD2	TRBV6-2/TRBV6-3	14	.	TRBJ2-7
CASSLEGMDTEAFF	TGCGCCAGCAGCTTGGAGGGAATGGACACTGAAGCTTTCTTT	.	TRBV5-1	14	.	TRBJ1-1
CASNYDSSGELFF	TGTGCCAGCAACTACGACAGTTCCGGGGAGCTGTTTTTT	.	TRBV2	13	.	TRBJ2-2
CASSLRTTTQGDTQYF	TGCGCCAGCAGCTTGCGGACGACTACTCAGGGAGATACGCAGTATTTT	.	TRBV5-1	16	.	TRBJ2-3
CASSQGQANEKLFF	TGTGCCAGCAGCCAGGGACAGGCCAACGAAAAACTGTTTTTT	TRBD1	TRBV5-4	14	.	TRBJ1-4
CSGDGLESGYTF	TGCAGCGGGGACGGTCTCGAGTCTGGCTACACCTTC	.	TRBV29-1	12	.	TRBJ1-2
CASSPTGYEEGFYSPLHF	TGTGCCAGCAGTCCAACAGGGTATGAGGAGGGATTTTATTCACCCCTCCACTTT	.	TRBV27	18	.	TRBJ1-6
CASSLGGLYNEQFF	TGTGCCAGCAGCTTAGGAGGGTTATACAATGAGCAGTTCTTC	.	TRBV7-2	14	once	TRBJ2-1
CASSLVRTGELFF	TGCGCCAGCAGCTTGGTCCGGACCGGGGAGCTGTTTTTT	.	TRBV5-1	13	.	TRBJ2-2
CASSARQAQVSDTQYF	TGTGCCAGCAGCGCCCGACAGGCCCAAGTTAGTGATACGCAGTATTTT	.	TRBV7-6	16	once	TRBJ2-3
CASSQVASGASGEQYF	TGCGCCAGCAGTCAAGTGGCTAGCGGGGCCTCTGGGGAGCAGTACTTC	TRBD2	TRBV23-1	16	.	TRBJ2-7
CASSLGPAANPYGYTF	TGTGCCAGCAGCTTAGGTCCGGCAGCCAACCCCTATGGCTACACCTTC	.	TRBV11-2	16	.	TRBJ1-2
CASGQGGKLFF	TGTGCCTCCGGACAGGGTGGTAAACTGTTTTTT	TRBD1	TRBV19	11	.	TRBJ1-4
CASSQDASGGGDTQYF	TGTGCCAGCAGCCAAGATGCGAGCGGGGGCGGAGATACGCAGTATTTT	TRBD2	TRBV4-2	16	.	TRBJ2-3
CAISPTGDNQPQHF	TGTGCCATCAGTCCGACAGGGGACAATCAGCCCCAGCATTTT	TRBD1	TRBV10-3	14	.	TRBJ1-5
CASSVQGGLSSYNSPLHF	TGTGCCAGCAGTGTACAAGGGGGGCTAAGCTCCTATAATTCACCCCTCCACTTT	.	TRBV6-7	18	.	TRBJ1-6
CASSLGLTYGYTF	TGCGCCAGCAGCTTGGGACTGACCTATGGCTACACCTTC	.	TRBV5-1	13	.	TRBJ1-2
CAWSVQGWETQYF	TGTGCCTGGAGTGTACAGGGCTGGGAGACCCAGTACTTC	.	TRBV30	13	.	TRBJ2-5
CASSPRQVPDTQYF	TGTGCCAGCAGTCCCAGACAGGTACCAGATACGCAGTATTTT	.	TRBV27	14	once	TRBJ2-3
CASSQDDNEQFF	TGTGCCAGCAGCCAAGACGATAATGAGCAGTTCTTC	.	TRBV4-2	12	few	TRBJ2-1
CSVERDLGEQYF	TGCAGCGTTGAGAGAGATTTGGGCGAGCAGTACTTC	.	TRBV29-1	12	.	TRBJ2-7
CASSPQGSGRDTGELFF	TGCGCCAGCAGCCCCCAAGGCTCAGGGCGGGACACCGGGGAGCTGTTTTTT	.	TRBV4-1	17	.	TRBJ2-2
CASSQVAPAGNSPLHF	TGTGCCAGCAGCCAAGTGGCTCCGGCGGGGAATTCACCCCTCCACTTT	.	TRBV3-1/TRBV3-2	16	.	TRBJ1-6
CASSPDRNNEKLFF	TGTGCCAGCTCACCGGACAGAAATAATGAAAAACTGTTTTTT	.	TRBV18	14	.	TRBJ1-4
CASSAGQDSYNSPLHF	TGTGCCAGCAGCGCGGGACAGGACTCCTATAATTCACCCCTCCACTTT	TRBD1	TRBV7-2	16	few	TRBJ1-6
CASRLTGDNEQFF	TGTGCCAGCAGACTTACAGGGGACAATGAGCAGTTCTTC	TRBD1	TRBV14	13	.	TRBJ2-1